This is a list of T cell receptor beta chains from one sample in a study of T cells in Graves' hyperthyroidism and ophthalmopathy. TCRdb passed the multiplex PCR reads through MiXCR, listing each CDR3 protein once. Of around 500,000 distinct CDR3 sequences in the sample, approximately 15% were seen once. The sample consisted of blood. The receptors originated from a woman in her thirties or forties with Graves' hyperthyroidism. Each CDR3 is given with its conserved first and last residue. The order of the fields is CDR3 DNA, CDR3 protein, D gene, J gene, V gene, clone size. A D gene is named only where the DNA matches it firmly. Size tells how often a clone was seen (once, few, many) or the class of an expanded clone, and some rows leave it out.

cdr3_nt: TGTGCCAGCAGTACCCCCCCAGGGGGCTTCTACGAGCAGTACTTC; cdr3_aa: CASSTPPGGFYEQYF; d_call: TRBD1; j_call: TRBJ2-7; v_call: TRBV6-2/TRBV6-3; clone_size: many
cdr3_nt: TGTGCCAACCTGGGACAGGGAAGTAACTATGGCTACACCTTC; cdr3_aa: CANLGQGSNYGYTF; d_call: TRBD1; j_call: TRBJ1-2; v_call: TRBV2; clone_size: few
cdr3_nt: TGTGCCACCAGCAGAGGAGCGGGAGGGCCTAGCAATGAGCAGTTCTTC; cdr3_aa: CATSRGAGGPSNEQFF; d_call: TRBD2; j_call: TRBJ2-1; v_call: TRBV15; clone_size: many
cdr3_nt: TGTGCCAGCAGTTACTTCCCACAGGCTAGCCCGGGAAACACCATATATTTT; cdr3_aa: CASSYFPQASPGNTIYF; d_call: NA; j_call: TRBJ1-3; v_call: TRBV6-9; clone_size: NA
cdr3_nt: TGCAGTGCTAGAGCCGGGATCTATGGCTACACCTTC; cdr3_aa: CSARAGIYGYTF; d_call: NA; j_call: TRBJ1-2; v_call: TRBV20-1; clone_size: NA
cdr3_nt: TGTGCCAGCACCCAGGGGGGGCCGGGAAGCGGGGAGCTGTTTTTT; cdr3_aa: CASTQGGPGSGELFF; d_call: NA; j_call: TRBJ2-2; v_call: TRBV12-3/TRBV12-4; clone_size: NA
cdr3_nt: TGTGCCAGCAGCCAAGATCCGACGGGAGGCCCCTACGAGCAGTACTTC; cdr3_aa: CASSQDPTGGPYEQYF; d_call: TRBD2; j_call: TRBJ2-7; v_call: TRBV4-2; clone_size: few
cdr3_nt: TGTGCCAGCAGCTTCGGACAGGGGGAGGATGAGCAGTTCTTC; cdr3_aa: CASSFGQGEDEQFF; d_call: TRBD1; j_call: TRBJ2-1; v_call: TRBV7-9; clone_size: many
cdr3_nt: TGCGCCAGCAGCTTGTCAGGGACGGGCACCGGGGAGCTGTTTTTT; cdr3_aa: CASSLSGTGTGELFF; d_call: NA; j_call: TRBJ2-2; v_call: TRBV5-1; clone_size: many
cdr3_nt: TGCAGCGGGGGAATGGCGACAGGGGGCAATGAGCAGTTCTTC; cdr3_aa: CSGGMATGGNEQFF; d_call: TRBD1; j_call: TRBJ2-1; v_call: TRBV29-1; clone_size: few
cdr3_nt: TGCAGCGTTCCCATGGGCAGGGCCGGACTCTATGGCTACACCTTC; cdr3_aa: CSVPMGRAGLYGYTF; d_call: NA; j_call: TRBJ1-2; v_call: TRBV29-1; clone_size: many
cdr3_nt: TGTGCCAGCTCATCACAGGAAAGCTCTGGAAACACCATATATTTT; cdr3_aa: CASSSQESSGNTIYF; d_call: NA; j_call: TRBJ1-3; v_call: TRBV18; clone_size: NA
cdr3_nt: TGTGCCAGCAGTGAATGGGGGACAGGGGATGAAAAACTGTTTTTT; cdr3_aa: CASSEWGTGDEKLFF; d_call: TRBD1; j_call: TRBJ1-4; v_call: TRBV25-1; clone_size: NA
cdr3_nt: TGTGCCAGCAGCATTCCTAGCGGGAGCAATGAGCAGTTCTTC; cdr3_aa: CASSIPSGSNEQFF; d_call: TRBD2; j_call: TRBJ2-1; v_call: TRBV7-2; clone_size: few
cdr3_nt: TGCGCCAGCAGCTTGGATGGGGGGTCGGACTATGGCTACACCTTC; cdr3_aa: CASSLDGGSDYGYTF; d_call: NA; j_call: TRBJ1-2; v_call: TRBV5-1; clone_size: many
cdr3_nt: TGCAGCGTTGAAGATTTAGGACTAGGGCAGTACTTC; cdr3_aa: CSVEDLGLGQYF; d_call: TRBD2; j_call: TRBJ2-7; v_call: TRBV29-1; clone_size: many
cdr3_nt: TGTGCCAGCAGCTTAGCACCGGGACAGACGTACTTC; cdr3_aa: CASSLAPGQTYF; d_call: TRBD1; j_call: TRBJ2-5; v_call: TRBV7-9; clone_size: NA
cdr3_nt: TGTGCCAGCAGTTTTAGGGGGACTAGCGGGAGTTTCAGCACAGATACGCAGTATTTT; cdr3_aa: CASSFRGTSGSFSTDTQYF; d_call: TRBD2; j_call: TRBJ2-3; v_call: TRBV28; clone_size: many
cdr3_nt: TGTGCCAGCTCACCGTGGAATCCTCCCTACGAGCAGTACTTC; cdr3_aa: CASSPWNPPYEQYF; d_call: NA; j_call: TRBJ2-7; v_call: TRBV28; clone_size: few
cdr3_nt: TGCAGCGCCGGACTAGCGGGGAATGAGCAGTTCTTC; cdr3_aa: CSAGLAGNEQFF; d_call: TRBD2; j_call: TRBJ2-1; v_call: TRBV29-1; clone_size: NA
cdr3_nt: TGTGCCTGGAGTGTAGGTGATGGGGTCACAGATACGCAGTATTTT; cdr3_aa: CAWSVGDGVTDTQYF; d_call: NA; j_call: TRBJ2-3; v_call: TRBV30; clone_size: many
cdr3_nt: TGTGCCAGCAGCCAAGGATCTAGCGGTCGGAACGAGCAGTACTTC; cdr3_aa: CASSQGSSGRNEQYF; d_call: TRBD2; j_call: TRBJ2-7; v_call: TRBV3-1; clone_size: few
cdr3_nt: TGTGCCAGCAGACCCACCGGGAACTCCTACGAGCAGTACTTC; cdr3_aa: CASRPTGNSYEQYF; d_call: NA; j_call: TRBJ2-7; v_call: TRBV28; clone_size: many
cdr3_nt: TGTGCCAGCAGTTACGTACAGGCCGGGACTGAAGCTTTCTTT; cdr3_aa: CASSYVQAGTEAFF; d_call: NA; j_call: TRBJ1-1; v_call: TRBV6-2/TRBV6-3; clone_size: many
cdr3_nt: TGTGCCACCACTCGGACAGGAATGAACACTGAAGCTTTCTTT; cdr3_aa: CATTRTGMNTEAFF; d_call: TRBD1; j_call: TRBJ1-1; v_call: TRBV10-3; clone_size: NA
cdr3_nt: TGTGCCAGCAGTTTCAGGGGCGTCACCTACGAGCAGTACTTC; cdr3_aa: CASSFRGVTYEQYF; d_call: NA; j_call: TRBJ2-7; v_call: TRBV7-9; clone_size: NA
cdr3_nt: TGTGCCAGCAGTTACTCCGTAGACAGGTTCGACACCGGGGAGCTGTTTTTT; cdr3_aa: CASSYSVDRFDTGELFF; d_call: NA; j_call: TRBJ2-2; v_call: TRBV6-2/TRBV6-3; clone_size: many
cdr3_nt: TGTGCCAGTAGTATGGGCAGGGAGGGAGGTCAGCCCCAGCATTTT; cdr3_aa: CASSMGREGGQPQHF; d_call: NA; j_call: TRBJ1-5; v_call: TRBV19; clone_size: few
cdr3_nt: TGTGCCAGCAGTCTACCGGGACAGGCAAGTTACGAGCAGTACTTC; cdr3_aa: CASSLPGQASYEQYF; d_call: TRBD1; j_call: TRBJ2-7; v_call: TRBV2; clone_size: many
cdr3_nt: TGCGCCAGCAGCCAAGAGGCCATCTCTGGAAACACCATATATTTT; cdr3_aa: CASSQEAISGNTIYF; d_call: NA; j_call: TRBJ1-3; v_call: TRBV4-1; clone_size: few
cdr3_nt: TGTGCCAGCAGCTTGGGGGATCAGTCGTACAATGAGCAGTTCTTC; cdr3_aa: CASSLGDQSYNEQFF; d_call: NA; j_call: TRBJ2-1; v_call: TRBV5-8; clone_size: NA
cdr3_nt: TGTGCCTGGAGTCTCTACGGAGCTAGCAATCAGCCCCAGCATTTT; cdr3_aa: CAWSLYGASNQPQHF; d_call: NA; j_call: TRBJ1-5; v_call: TRBV30; clone_size: NA
cdr3_nt: TGTGCCAGCAGCGATCGACTCCTTCGAACGCAGTATTTT; cdr3_aa: CASSDRLLRTQYF; d_call: NA; j_call: TRBJ2-3; v_call: TRBV7-9; clone_size: many
cdr3_nt: TGCGCCAGCAGGGACAGGGTAAAGACCCAGTACTTC; cdr3_aa: CASRDRVKTQYF; d_call: TRBD1; j_call: TRBJ2-5; v_call: TRBV10-2; clone_size: many
cdr3_nt: TGCGCCAGCAGTGAGTCGACGATCTGGGGAGCGGGAGCCTACGAGCAGTACTTC; cdr3_aa: CASSESTIWGAGAYEQYF; d_call: TRBD2; j_call: TRBJ2-7; v_call: TRBV10-2; clone_size: NA
cdr3_nt: TGTGCCAGCAGCAGGACAGGGGGCTCTGGAAACACCATATATTTT; cdr3_aa: CASSRTGGSGNTIYF; d_call: TRBD1; j_call: TRBJ1-3; v_call: TRBV12-3/TRBV12-4; clone_size: many
cdr3_nt: TGTGCCAGCAGCCCCCTAGGATCCCAAGAGACCCAGTACTTC; cdr3_aa: CASSPLGSQETQYF; d_call: NA; j_call: TRBJ2-5; v_call: TRBV3-1; clone_size: few
cdr3_nt: TGTGCCAGCAGCTTAGGGTCCGCCGACTCTGGAAACACCATATATTTT; cdr3_aa: CASSLGSADSGNTIYF; d_call: NA; j_call: TRBJ1-3; v_call: TRBV7-9; clone_size: few
cdr3_nt: TGCAGTGCTAGAGATGGAAGGGGGCTAGGTGAAAAACTGTTTTTT; cdr3_aa: CSARDGRGLGEKLFF; d_call: TRBD1; j_call: TRBJ1-4; v_call: TRBV20-1; clone_size: many
cdr3_nt: TGTGCCAGCAGTGAAGCCGGAGGGGGCACTAAAGCTTTCTTT; cdr3_aa: CASSEAGGGTKAFF; d_call: TRBD1; j_call: TRBJ1-1; v_call: TRBV6-1; clone_size: NA
cdr3_nt: TGTGCCAGCAGCCAAACCCCCGTTTCTAGCGGCACCTACGAGCAGTACTTC; cdr3_aa: CASSQTPVSSGTYEQYF; d_call: TRBD2; j_call: TRBJ2-7; v_call: TRBV14; clone_size: few
cdr3_nt: TGTGCCAGCAGCTTAGCGTGGGGCGCGGAAGCTTTCTTT; cdr3_aa: CASSLAWGAEAFF; d_call: NA; j_call: TRBJ1-1; v_call: TRBV11-2; clone_size: many